These 9 T cell receptor beta chains originate from one sample sequenced in a study of T-cell reconstitution after alpha-beta-depleted transplantation in children. Unique molecular identifiers tagged the TCRbeta library. TCRdb ran MiXCR on the PCR reads and lists one entry per CDR3 protein. The sample holds some 640,000 distinct CDR3 sequences; over 15% are singletons and the top ten take 1.1%. The material was PBMCs from the stem cell graft donor, obtained from the stem cell graft. The receptors stem from a human donor who donated a stem cell graft to a child with acute myeloid leukemia.

The chain links TRBV10-3 to TRBJ1-4; D is perhaps TRBD1 (6 bases). V lost 0 bases, J lost 0 bases, and 26 bases lay in between. The CDR3 has 22 residues. Germline V gene lookup returns CDR1 ENHRY and CDR2 SYGVKD. CDR3 sequence reads: CAISESVKIEDSSSATNEKLFF. The CDR3 bases are TGTGCCATCAGTGAGTCGGTTAAAATAGAGGACAGCTCTTCTGCAACTAATGAAAAACTGTTTTTT.

The genes are TRBV6-5 and TRBJ1-5; D remains ambiguous. The CDR3 sequence is 15 residues long. With 4 bases removed from V and 4 bases from J, the gap between germline ends came to 14 bases. CDR1 and CDR2 (germline): MNHEY, SVGAGI. The CDR3 region has the DNA TGTGCCAGCAGTTCGAGACCGAAGCAAAATCAGCCCCAGCATTTT. Translating gives CASSSRPKQNQPQHF.

This clonotype occurred many times. The chain recombines TRBV20-1 with TRBJ2-7; TRBD2 matches at 8 bases. J was trimmed by 7 bases and V by 3 bases; bases with no gene match: 14. Per the germline V gene, CDR1 is DFQATT and CDR2 is SNEGSKA (reference sequence). This CDR3 region has 15 residues. The CDR3 DNA is TGCAGTGCTAGGATCGGTGAGCGGGGGCCATGGGAGCAGTACTTC. It codes for CSARIGERGPWEQYF.

Ten or more counts support this clonotype. The genes are TRBV10-3 and TRBJ2-7, with TRBD1 matching over 11 bases. The CDR3 length is 15 residues. Germline V CDR1 and CDR2: ENHRY, SYGVKD. Germline trimming cut 6 bases from V and 3 bases from J; bases unmatched to any gene: 7. The CDR3 reads CAISGDRGVLYEQYF. The CDR3, as DNA: TGTGCCATCAGCGGGGACAGGGGGGTTCTCTACGAGCAGTACTTC.

The V call is TRBV12-5, the J call TRBJ2-3; 9 positions match TRBD1. From germline, CDR1 is LGHNT and CDR2 FRNRAP. The V gene end was trimmed by 6 bases and the J gene end by 0 bases; junction bases not matched to a gene: 4. This CDR3 spans 15 amino acids. CDR3 coding DNA: TGTGCTAGTGGCACCGGGACAGGGAGCACAGATACGCAGTATTTT. This translates into CASGTGTGSTDTQYF.

This clonotype was counted ten times or more. The V call is TRBV12-3 or TRBV12-4, the J call TRBJ1-3; TRBD1 agrees at 7 bases. Trimming took 6 bases from V and 0 from J; bases not matched to a gene: 5. The CDR3 is made up of 15 amino acids. The DNA for the CDR3 is TGTGCCAGCAGCCTGGGACAGTACTCTGGAAACACCATATATTTT. This gives the protein CASSLGQYSGNTIYF.

The V gene is TRBV5-1, the J gene TRBJ1-1, with a weak D call TRBD1 (6 bases). Trimming removed 4 bases from V and 5 bases from J, with 21 bases in between. CDR1 SGHRS and CDR2 YFSETQ come from the germline V gene. CDR3 length: 16 amino acids. The CDR3 region is CASSLWDIGEGTEAFF. CDR3 nucleotides: TGCGCCAGCAGCCTATGGGACATCGGGGAGGGGACTGAAGCTTTCTTT. Full variable domain (outside the CDR3, taken from reference TRBV5-1 and TRBJ1-1): KAGVTQTPRYLIKTRGQQVTLSCSPISGHRSVSWYQQTPGQGLQFLFEYFSETQRNKGNFPGRFSGRQFSNSRSEMNVSTLELGDSALYLCASSLWDIGEGTEAFFGQGTRLTVV.

The CDR3: CASSQTGLADYNEQFF. The CDR3 DNA is TGTGCCAGCAGCCAGACCGGACTAGCGGATTACAATGAGCAGTTCTTC. V gene TRBV3-1 combines with J gene TRBJ2-1; 10 bases are a match to TRBD2. This CDR3 has 16 residues. CDR1 and CDR2 (germline): LGHDT, YNNKEL (reference sequence). Unmatched junction bases numbered 6, after V lost 3 bases and J lost 4 bases.

V and J are TRBV3-1 and TRBJ2-1; 11 nucleotides align to TRBD2. The CDR3 totals 16 residues. With 1 base clipped from V and 4 bases from J, the junction kept 3 bases outside the gene matches. The germline V gene has CDR1 LGHDT and CDR2 YNNKEL (reference sequence). CDR3 amino acids: CASSQVGTSGYNEQFF. The CDR3 DNA reads as TGTGCCAGCAGCCAAGTGGGGACTAGCGGATACAATGAGCAGTTCTTC.